What follows is one TCR beta chain and its context. The table lists this clone with a count of one. There is no known antigen for this receptor. No much larger clonotype is one base removed from it; base qualities were not supplied. Participants in the prospective study were enrolled through a virtual design, were aged 18 to 89 years, and lived in roughly 26 United States geographic areas. In the prospective study, participants were assigned to cohorts based on the clinical history participants reported in a screening survey and a study questionnaire. In the prospective study, whole blood, serum and a nasopharyngeal or oropharyngeal swab were collected from each participant by mobile phlebotomists. Additional blood draws and questionnaires over an approximately 2-month period could optionally be provided by prospective study participants. Before DNA extraction, blood samples from the prospective study were shipped at room temperature or frozen.

From the cysteine through the phenylalanine, the CDR3 covers 13 amino acids. CDR3 DNA only is kept here, 39 bases in frame from base 1. The germline V gene (reference sequence) yields SGHNT for CDR1 and YYREEE for CDR2. The immunoSEQ Assay, a bias-controlled multiplex PCR, was used to amplify TCRbeta CDR3 regions from genomic DNA. Processing in the source paper ran as follows. Nucleated cell counts per sample were estimated from amplification of reference gene primers within the assay. Sequence reads were collapsed and filtered to measure the absolute abundance of every unique TCRbeta CDR3 rearrangement. For each sample, productive Simpson clonality was calculated as the square root of Simpson's diversity index across productive rearrangements. TCRdb's version of the immuneACCESS table is confined to in-frame rearrangements and falls short of the full clone set. An unresolved V gene accounts for under half of the shortfall where checked; the remainder is of unknown origin. That table is the source of V, J and clone size, and D and trimming were worked out from the DNA. This sample has about 270,000 clones in its table, and over 80% of those were observed once. The top ten hold 4.1% of the sample.

This record comes from a study of blood T cell repertoires in COVID-19 (dated by TCRdb to between 2020 and 2021). Regarding the study in general: Samples covering the acute and convalescent phases of COVID-19 were provided by collaborators in the United States, Italy and Spain. The prospective study material was composed of cDNA or gDNA derived from T cells, B-cell-depleted T cells, or PBMCs. Nearly every sample came with metadata listing a de-identified subject ID, COVID-19 status, age in years and sex. A freely available public database, intended as a resource for researchers studying the immune response to SARS-CoV-2, is where the repertoires were released. Where HLA class I and class II types were available, the types were taken from metadata supplied by the sample provider, not from assay-based typing. Deeply sampled blood TCRbeta repertoires from subjects exposed to, actively infected with, or recovered from COVID-19 were included in the dataset. Samples were obtained from the ongoing ImmuneRACE study (first 160 participants) and from 1,200 or so subjects provided by 6 global collaborators. Findings and caveats that apply to the study as a whole: The amount of clinical and demographic metadata varied by source and participant and was provided uncurated.

The rearrangement combines TRBV5-4 with TRBJ1-5, with TRBD1 perhaps the D gene, on 6 matching bases. This receptor was taken from a woman in her 30s with acute COVID-19. The specimen was PBMCs or T cells enriched from blood (not recorded which). The DNA sequence is given as TGTGCATGGGGTAGGGGGACTATATCGCCCCAGCATTTT. This gives the protein CAWGRGTISPQHF.